This T cell receptor (beta chain) was profiled in a study of CD8 T cells in ankylosing spondylitis. TCRdb recomputed calls from the 5' RACE reads with MiXCR, one row per CDR3 protein. The table has hundreds of thousands of distinct CDR3 sequences, around 19% seen once; the top ten hold under 55%. Note on this clonotype: The antigen remains undetermined.

Study-wide results and limits: Characteristic of ankylosing spondylitis blood, it appeared, was a TCR beta motif comprising several highly homologous variants.

Trimming removed 0 bases at V and 0 bases at J, with 15 bases between. From germline, CDR1 is LGHDT and CDR2 YNNKEL (reference sequence). There are 18 residues in the CDR3. The TCR was taken from a male donor with ankylosing spondylitis. Sequencing was carried out using blood, either unsorted or a sorted T cell fraction (not recorded which). The chain is built from TRBV3-1 and TRBJ2-1; D remains unclear. CDR3 nucleotides: TGTGCCAGCAGCCAAGATCCCCCCCACAGTCTCTCCTACAATGAGCAGTTCTTC. This codes for CASSQDPPHSLSYNEQFF.